This TCR beta chain was retrieved from a study of identical twins. Study-wide results and limits: Modelling underestimated the level of out-of-frame TCR alpha sharing observed in monozygotic twins.

A single record per CDR3 protein comes from TCRdb applying MiXCR to the 5' RACE reads. Seen here are 310,000 or so distinct CDR3 sequences, about 8.9% observed once, and the top ten hold 2.1%. The length of the CDR3 is 17 residues. V dropped 6 bases and J dropped 6 bases, with 24 bases sitting between them. Per germline, CDR1 LGHNT and CDR2 FRNRAP. This clonotype was counted between two and nine times. Antigen unknown. This sample was shared with a second study, whose subject was yellow fever vaccine responses in identical twins.

The sample was memory (CD45RO+) T cells sorted from blood. This sequence was found in a woman between 18 and 30 years old in good health. The V call is TRBV12-5, the J call TRBJ2-1; D is tentatively TRBD1 or TRBD2 (8 bases each). CDR3 loop: CASGPTGEGTRINEQFF. The DNA of the CDR3 is TGTGCTAGTGGACCGACAGGGGAAGGGACTAGGATCAATGAGCAGTTCTTC.